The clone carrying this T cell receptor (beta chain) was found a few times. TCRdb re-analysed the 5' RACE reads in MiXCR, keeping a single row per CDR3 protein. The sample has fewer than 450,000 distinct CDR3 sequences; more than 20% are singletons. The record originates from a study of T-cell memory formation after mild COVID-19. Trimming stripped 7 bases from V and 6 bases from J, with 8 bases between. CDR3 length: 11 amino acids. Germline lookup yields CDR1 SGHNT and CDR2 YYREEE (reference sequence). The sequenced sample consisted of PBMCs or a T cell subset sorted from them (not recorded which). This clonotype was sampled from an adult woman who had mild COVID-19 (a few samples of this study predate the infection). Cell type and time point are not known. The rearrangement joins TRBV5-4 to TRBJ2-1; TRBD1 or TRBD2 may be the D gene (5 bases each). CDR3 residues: CASGGPNEQFF. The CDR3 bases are TGTGCCAGCGGGGGACCCAATGAGCAGTTCTTC.